This T cell receptor beta chain was profiled in a study of blood T cell repertoires in COVID-19. About the research overall: Sites across the United States, Italy and Spain contributed samples from acute and convalescent COVID-19. Nucleic acid was either cDNA or gDNA, and it came from T cells, B-cell-depleted T cells, or PBMCs.

Using immunoSEQ multiplex PCR, the repertoire was profiled, and TCRdb retains in-frame clones only, with some absent. The profile shows over 350,000 clones, around 90% of them singletons. From germline, CDR1 is LNHDA and CDR2 SQIVND (reference sequence). V lost 5 bases and J lost 7, with 15 bases in between. This CDR3 has 14 residues. This receptor was taken from a woman aged 18-29 years with acute COVID-19. The genes are TRBV19 and TRBJ2-1; D may be TRBD2 (5 bases). The source material was PBMCs or T cells enriched from blood (not recorded which). The CDR3 here is CASSSRTDSNEQFF. The CDR3, as DNA: TGTGCCAGTAGTTCGCGGACTGATTCAAATGAGCAGTTCTTC.